The next 9 T cell receptor beta chains were all read from a single sample in a study of blood T cell repertoires in COVID-19. Clones were sequenced by immunoSEQ multiplex PCR, and TCRdb holds only the in-frame ones, with some missing. The table has about 150,000 clones, roughly 80% seen once; the top ten hold about 29%. Sequencing was performed on peripheral blood. These TCRs come from a woman in her sixties or seventies with acute or convalescent COVID-19.

The rearrangement uses TRBV28 and TRBJ1-5; maybe TRBD1 (5 bases). Germline V lookup: CDR1 MDHEN, CDR2 SYDVKM. CDR3 length: 14 residues. Trimming shortened V by 6 bases and J by 6 bases, and 15 bases separated the two germline ends. CDR3 in amino acids: CASSQAGLGQPQHF. The CDR3 region has the DNA TGTGCCAGCAGCCAAGCAGGGCTAGGTCAGCCCCAGCATTTT.

V gene TRBV6-5 combines with J gene TRBJ1-6; 9 bases are shared with TRBD1. The CDR3 contains 15 residues. V was clipped by 10 bases and J by 5 bases; unmatched bases: 9. From germline, CDR1 is MNHEY and CDR2 SVGAGI. The CDR3 loop reads CATKTGGKDNSPLHF. Here the CDR3 DNA reads TGTGCCACCAAGACAGGGGGTAAGGATAATTCACCCCTCCACTTT.

The chain combines TRBV7-3 with TRBJ1-1; 8 bases line up with TRBD1. This CDR3 has 14 residues. With 5 bases clipped from V and 3 bases from J, the junction kept 5 bases outside the gene matches. Germline lookup yields CDR1 SGHTA and CDR2 FQGTGA. The CDR3 reads CASSPTGDHTEAFF. The DNA for the CDR3 is TGTGCCAGCAGCCCGACAGGGGACCACACTGAAGCTTTCTTT.

The chain links TRBV10-3 to TRBJ2-7; no firm D call. Deletions cut 3 bases from V and 4 bases from J, with 4 bases between. The germline V gene encodes CDR1 ENHRY and CDR2 SYGVKD. This CDR3 comprises 11 residues. The CDR3, as DNA: TGTGCCATCAGTGATTATTACGAGCAGTACTTC. Translating gives CAISDYYEQYF.

In nucleotides, the CDR3 is TGTGCCAGCAGCCAAGGCTACAGGGGGACACTCAGCAATCAGCCCCAGCATTTT. Translated: CASSQGYRGTLSNQPQHF. The chain joins TRBV3-1 (or the pseudogene TRBV3-2) to TRBJ1-5, with 8 nucleotides matching TRBD1. The trim removed 1 base at V and 1 base at J, leaving 9 bases unmatched. Germline values: CDR1 LGHDT, CDR2 YNNKEL (reference sequence). CDR3 length: 18 amino acids.

The CDR3 spells CASSLEGNSGNTIYF. CDR3 bases: TGTGCCAGCAGCTTGGAGGGGAACTCTGGAAACACCATATATTTT. The V call is TRBV5-4, the J call TRBJ1-3; D is perhaps TRBD1 (5 bases). CDR1 and CDR2 from the germline V gene are SGHNT and YYREEE (reference sequence). The CDR3 contains 15 residues. V dropped 0 bases and J dropped 0 bases, with 7 bases sitting between them.

This sequence joins TRBV9 and TRBJ1-1, with D possibly TRBD1 on 5 matching bases. Trimming took off 2 bases at V and 5 bases at J, with 13 bases between the two ends. Germline CDR1 and CDR2: SGDLS and YYNGEE. This CDR3 spans 14 amino acids. CDR3 nucleotide sequence: TGTGCCAGCAGCGTCGGGCGGGGGGAAACTGAAGCTTTCTTT. Translating it yields CASSVGRGETEAFF.

The CDR3 DNA sequence: TGTGCCAGCAGCCATAGACAGGGGCTCGAGTTTGAAAAACTGTTTTTT. Its translation: CASSHRQGLEFEKLFF. The chain uses TRBV7-9 and TRBJ1-4; TRBD1 aligns across 8 bases. The V and J ends lost 5 bases and 7 bases, in that order; junction bases with no gene match: 12. Germline CDR1 SEHNR, CDR2 FQNEAQ (reference sequence). The CDR3 loop spans 16 amino acids.

J is TRBJ1-4 and V is TRBV10-1; no clear D. There are 16 residues in the CDR3. Between the trimmed V and J ends, which lost 7 bases and 0 bases, there was a span of 15 bases. Germline lookup yields CDR1 WNHNN and CDR2 SYGVQD (reference sequence). The CDR3 here is CASMAQSTTTNEKLFF. As DNA, the CDR3 is TGCGCCAGCATGGCACAGTCTACCACAACTAATGAAAAACTGTTTTTT.